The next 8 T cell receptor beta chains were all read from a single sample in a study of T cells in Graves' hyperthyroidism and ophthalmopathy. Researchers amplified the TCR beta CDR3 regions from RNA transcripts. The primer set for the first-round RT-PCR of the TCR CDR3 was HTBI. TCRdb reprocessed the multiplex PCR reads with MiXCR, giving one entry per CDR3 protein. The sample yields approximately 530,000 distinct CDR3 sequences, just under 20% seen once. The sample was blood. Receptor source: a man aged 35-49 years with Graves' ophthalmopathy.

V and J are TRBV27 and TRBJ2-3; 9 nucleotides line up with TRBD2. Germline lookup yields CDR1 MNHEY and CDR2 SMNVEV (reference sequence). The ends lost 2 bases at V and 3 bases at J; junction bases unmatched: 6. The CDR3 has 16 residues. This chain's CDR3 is CASSLGASGKTDTQYF. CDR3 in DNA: TGTGCCAGCAGTTTAGGGGCTAGCGGGAAAACAGATACGCAGTATTTT.

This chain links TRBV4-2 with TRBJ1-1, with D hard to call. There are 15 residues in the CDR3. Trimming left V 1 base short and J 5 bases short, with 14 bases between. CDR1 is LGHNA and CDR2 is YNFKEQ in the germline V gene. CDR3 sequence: CASSQVREVMTEAFF. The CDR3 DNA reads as TGTGCCAGCAGCCAAGTCCGGGAGGTGATGACTGAAGCTTTCTTT.

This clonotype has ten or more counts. CDR3 DNA sequence: TGCAGTGCTTACGAACTAGCGGGGGGGCCTGGTGAGCAGTTCTTC. Its translation: CSAYELAGGPGEQFF. J is TRBJ2-1 and V is TRBV20-1; TRBD2 matches 13 bases. Trimming removed 5 bases from V and 9 bases from J; junction bases left unmatched: 10. Germline V gene sequence: CDR1 DFQATT, CDR2 SNEGSKA (reference sequence). The CDR3 has 15 amino acids.

DNA for the CDR3: TGTGCCACCGCAGGTGTCTCAGATACGCAGTATTTT. This codes for CATAGVSDTQYF. The V gene is TRBV24-1, the J gene TRBJ2-3; D gene uncertain. The V and J ends lost 9 bases and 4 bases respectively, with 10 bases between them. This CDR3 contains 12 residues. Germline V gene sequence: CDR1 KGHDR, CDR2 SFDVKD.

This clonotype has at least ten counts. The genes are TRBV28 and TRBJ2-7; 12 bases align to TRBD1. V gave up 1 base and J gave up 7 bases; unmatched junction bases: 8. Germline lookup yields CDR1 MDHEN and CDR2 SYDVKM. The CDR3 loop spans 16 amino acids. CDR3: CASSLLGGQGAREQYF. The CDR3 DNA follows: TGTGCCAGCAGTTTATTAGGGGGACAGGGGGCGCGGGAGCAGTACTTC.

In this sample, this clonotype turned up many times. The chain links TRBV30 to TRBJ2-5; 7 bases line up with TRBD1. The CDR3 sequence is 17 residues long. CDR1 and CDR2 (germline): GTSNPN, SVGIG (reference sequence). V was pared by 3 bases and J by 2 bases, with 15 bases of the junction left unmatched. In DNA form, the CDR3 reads TGTGCCTGGAGGGTCCGAGGACAGGTGACAGTACAAGAGACCCAGTACTTC. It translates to CAWRVRGQVTVQETQYF.

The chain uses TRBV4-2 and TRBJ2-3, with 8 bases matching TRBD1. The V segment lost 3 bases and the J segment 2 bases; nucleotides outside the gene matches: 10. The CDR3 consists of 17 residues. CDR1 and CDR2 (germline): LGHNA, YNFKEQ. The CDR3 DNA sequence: TGTGCCAGCAGCCAGGCTACAGGGGGGCGTAACACAGATACGCAGTATTTT. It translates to CASSQATGGRNTDTQYF.

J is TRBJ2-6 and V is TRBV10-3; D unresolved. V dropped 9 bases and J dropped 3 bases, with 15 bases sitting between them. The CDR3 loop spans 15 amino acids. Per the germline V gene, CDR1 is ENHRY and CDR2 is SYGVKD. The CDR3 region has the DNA TGTGCCATTTCGGGTGTCGATCTTGGGGCCAACGTCCTGACTTTC. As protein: CAISGVDLGANVLTF.